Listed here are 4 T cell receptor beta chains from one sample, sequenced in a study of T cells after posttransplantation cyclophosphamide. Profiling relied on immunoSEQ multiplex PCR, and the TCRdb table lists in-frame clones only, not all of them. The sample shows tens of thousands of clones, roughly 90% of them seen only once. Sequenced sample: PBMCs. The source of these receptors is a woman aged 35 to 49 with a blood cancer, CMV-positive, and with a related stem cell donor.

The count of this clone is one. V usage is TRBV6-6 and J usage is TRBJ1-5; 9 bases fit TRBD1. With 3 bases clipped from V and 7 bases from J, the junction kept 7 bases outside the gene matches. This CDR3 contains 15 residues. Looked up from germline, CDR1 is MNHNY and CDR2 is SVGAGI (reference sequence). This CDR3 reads CASSYRGTGLQPQHF. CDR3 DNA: TGTGCCAGCAGTTATCGAGGGACAGGGCTCCAGCCCCAGCATTTT.

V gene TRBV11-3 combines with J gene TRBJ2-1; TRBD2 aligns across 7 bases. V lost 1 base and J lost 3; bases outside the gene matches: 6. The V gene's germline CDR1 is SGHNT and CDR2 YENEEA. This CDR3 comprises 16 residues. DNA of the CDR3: TGTGCCAGCAGCTTAGCCGGTTGGGGGGGCTACAATGAGCAGTTCTTC. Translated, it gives CASSLAGWGGYNEQFF.

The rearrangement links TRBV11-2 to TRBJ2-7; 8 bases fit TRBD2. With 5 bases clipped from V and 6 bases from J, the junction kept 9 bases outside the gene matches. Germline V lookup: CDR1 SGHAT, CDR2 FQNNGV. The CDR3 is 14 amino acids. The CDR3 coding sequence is TGTGCCAGCAGCACTACGGGGGGGGCTCGCGAGCAGTACTTC. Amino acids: CASSTTGGAREQYF.

The CDR3 DNA reads TGCGCCAGCAGCCACCGACAGGTTAGCAATCAGCCCCAGCATTTT. Its translation: CASSHRQVSNQPQHF. The chain couples TRBV4-1 to TRBJ1-5; weak D call: TRBD1 (6 bases). The V end lost 3 bases, the J end lost 0 bases, and 9 bases lay between the germline ends. Looked up from germline, CDR1 is MGHRA and CDR2 is YSYEKL. This CDR3 has 15 residues.